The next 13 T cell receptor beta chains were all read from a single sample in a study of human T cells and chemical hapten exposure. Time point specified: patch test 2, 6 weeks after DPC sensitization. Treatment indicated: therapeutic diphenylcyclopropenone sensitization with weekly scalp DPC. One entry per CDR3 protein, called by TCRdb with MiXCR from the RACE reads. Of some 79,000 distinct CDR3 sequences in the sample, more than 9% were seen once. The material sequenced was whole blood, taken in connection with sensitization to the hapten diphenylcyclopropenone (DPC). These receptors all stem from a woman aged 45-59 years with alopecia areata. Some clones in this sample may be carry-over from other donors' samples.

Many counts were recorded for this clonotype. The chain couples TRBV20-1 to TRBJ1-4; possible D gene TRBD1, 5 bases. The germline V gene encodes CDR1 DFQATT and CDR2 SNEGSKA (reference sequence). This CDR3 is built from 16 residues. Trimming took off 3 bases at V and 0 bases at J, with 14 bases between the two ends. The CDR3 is CSARNLSGPTNEKLFF. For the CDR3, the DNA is TGCAGTGCTAGGAATTTATCAGGGCCAACTAATGAAAAACTGTTTTTT.

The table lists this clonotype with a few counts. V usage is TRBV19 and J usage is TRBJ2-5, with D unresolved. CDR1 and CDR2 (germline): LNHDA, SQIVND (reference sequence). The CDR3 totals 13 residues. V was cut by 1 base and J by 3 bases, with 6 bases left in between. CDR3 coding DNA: TGTGCCAGTAGTATAGGAGTTAAAGAGACCCAGTACTTC. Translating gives CASSIGVKETQYF.

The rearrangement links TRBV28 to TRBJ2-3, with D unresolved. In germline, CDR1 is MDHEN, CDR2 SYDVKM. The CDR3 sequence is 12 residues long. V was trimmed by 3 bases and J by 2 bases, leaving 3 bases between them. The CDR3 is CASSLITDTQYF. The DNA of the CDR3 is TGTGCCAGCAGTTTGATCACAGATACGCAGTATTTT.

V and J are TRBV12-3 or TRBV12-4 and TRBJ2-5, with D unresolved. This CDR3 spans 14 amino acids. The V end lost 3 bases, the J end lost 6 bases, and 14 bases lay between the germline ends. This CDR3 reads CASSFSKAGKTQYF. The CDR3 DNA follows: TGTGCCAGCAGTTTCTCTAAGGCTGGGAAGACCCAGTACTTC.

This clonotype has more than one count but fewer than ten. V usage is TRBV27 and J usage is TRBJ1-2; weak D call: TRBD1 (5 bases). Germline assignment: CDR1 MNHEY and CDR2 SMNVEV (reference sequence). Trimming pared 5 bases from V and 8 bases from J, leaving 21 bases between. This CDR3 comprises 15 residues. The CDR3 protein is CASSPAGQGKYGYTF. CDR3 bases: TGTGCCAGCAGTCCGGCGGGGCAGGGAAAGTACGGCTACACCTTC.

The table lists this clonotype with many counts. CDR3 in amino acids: CASSPVFGDIYTEAFF. The CDR3 bases are TGTGCCAGCTCACCGGTATTTGGGGACATCTATACTGAAGCTTTCTTT. The chain is built from TRBV18 and TRBJ1-1; perhaps TRBD1 as D (6 bases). The V and J ends lost 3 bases and 5 bases respectively, with 19 bases between them. This CDR3 is built from 16 residues. The germline V gene has CDR1 KGHSH and CDR2 LQKENI.

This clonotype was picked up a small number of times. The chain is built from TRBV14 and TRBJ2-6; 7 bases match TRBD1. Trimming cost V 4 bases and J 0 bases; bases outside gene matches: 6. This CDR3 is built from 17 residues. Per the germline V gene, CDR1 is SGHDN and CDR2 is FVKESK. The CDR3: CASSPTRQGSGANVLTF. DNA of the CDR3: TGTGCCAGCAGCCCCACAAGACAGGGCTCTGGGGCCAACGTCCTGACTTTC.

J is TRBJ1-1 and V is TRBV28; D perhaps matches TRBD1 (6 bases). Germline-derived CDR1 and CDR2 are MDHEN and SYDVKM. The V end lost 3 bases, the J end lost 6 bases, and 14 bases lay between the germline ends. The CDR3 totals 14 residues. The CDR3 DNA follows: TGTGCCAGCAGTTTGCCCGGGGGACAACCTGAAGCTTTCTTT. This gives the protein CASSLPGGQPEAFF.

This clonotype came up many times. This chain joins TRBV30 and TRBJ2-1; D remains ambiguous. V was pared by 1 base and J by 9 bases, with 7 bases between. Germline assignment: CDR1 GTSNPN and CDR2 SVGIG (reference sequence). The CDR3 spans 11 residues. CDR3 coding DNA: TGTGCCTGGAGTGCGCAGGCTGAGCAGTTCTTC. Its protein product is CAWSAQAEQFF.

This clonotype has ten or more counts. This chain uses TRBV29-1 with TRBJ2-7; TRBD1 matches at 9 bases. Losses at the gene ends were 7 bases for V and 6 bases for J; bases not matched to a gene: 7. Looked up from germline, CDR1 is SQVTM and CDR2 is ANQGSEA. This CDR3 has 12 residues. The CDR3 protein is CSGGTGRLEQYF. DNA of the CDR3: TGCAGCGGAGGGACAGGGAGACTCGAGCAGTACTTC.

Written as DNA, the CDR3 is TGTGCCAGCACGGGACTAGCGGGGACCTCCTACGAGCAGTACTTC. As protein: CASTGLAGTSYEQYF. The V gene is TRBV6-9, the J gene TRBJ2-7, with 13 bases that match TRBD2. The CDR3 is 15 residues long. The germline V gene has CDR1 MNHGY and CDR2 SVAAGI. The trim removed 7 bases at V and 0 bases at J, leaving 3 bases unmatched.

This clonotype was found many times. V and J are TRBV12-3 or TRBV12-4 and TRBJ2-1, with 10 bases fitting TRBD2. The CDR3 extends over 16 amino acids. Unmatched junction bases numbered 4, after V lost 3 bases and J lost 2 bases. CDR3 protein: CASSFGGTSAYNEQFF. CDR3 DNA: TGTGCCAGCAGTTTTGGCGGGACTAGCGCCTACAATGAGCAGTTCTTC.

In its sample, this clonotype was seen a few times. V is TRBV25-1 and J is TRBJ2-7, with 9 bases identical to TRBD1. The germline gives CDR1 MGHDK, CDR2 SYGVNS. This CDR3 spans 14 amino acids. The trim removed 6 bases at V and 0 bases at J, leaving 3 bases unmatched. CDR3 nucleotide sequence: TGTGCCAGCAGGAAGGGACAGGGCTCCTACGAGCAGTACTTC. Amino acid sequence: CASRKGQGSYEQYF.